The 18 T cell receptor beta chains given below trace back to one sample, sequenced in a study of T cells in Graves' hyperthyroidism and ophthalmopathy. Using RNA transcripts as the source, TCR beta CDR3 regions were amplified. Researchers ran a first-round RT-PCR on the TCR CDR3 using the HTBI primer set. One entry per CDR3 protein, called by TCRdb with MiXCR from the multiplex PCR reads. The sample records about 480,000 distinct CDR3 sequences, about 15% being singletons. The sample taken for sequencing was blood. These receptors originate from a woman under 30 with Graves' hyperthyroidism.

This clonotype has only a few counts. The CDR3 here is CASSQAGLREQETQYF. CDR3 DNA sequence: TGCGCCAGCAGCCAAGCGGGACTCCGCGAACAAGAGACCCAGTACTTC. The chain is built from TRBV4-1 and TRBJ2-5, with D perhaps matching TRBD2 (6 bases). V lost 1 base to trimming and J lost 2 bases, with 14 bases between them. Germline assignment: CDR1 MGHRA and CDR2 YSYEKL. This CDR3 has 16 residues.

This clonotype has more than one count but fewer than ten. V and J are TRBV20-1 and TRBJ1-1, with D unclear. CDR3 length equals 14 residues. The germline V gene has CDR1 DFQATT and CDR2 SNEGSKA (reference sequence). The V end lost 0 bases, the J end lost 1 base, and 9 bases lay between the germline ends. CDR3 amino acids: CSARDLAENTEAFF. The CDR3 nucleotides are TGCAGTGCTAGAGATCTCGCAGAGAACACTGAAGCTTTCTTT.

This chain uses TRBV4-1 with TRBJ1-2, with 8 bases matching TRBD1. V shed 3 bases and J 4 bases; nucleotides not matched to a gene: 16. This CDR3 is built from 18 residues. Germline V gene sequence: CDR1 MGHRA, CDR2 YSYEKL. CDR3 bases: TGCGCCAGCAGCCACGCACCCCGAGCAGGGGGCGCGGGCTATGGCTACACCTTC. Residues: CASSHAPRAGGAGYGYTF.

V usage is TRBV27 and J usage is TRBJ2-7, with D perhaps matching TRBD2 (5 bases). CDR3 length: 14 residues. Germline-derived CDR1 and CDR2 are MNHEY and SMNVEV (reference sequence). Trimming pared 5 bases from V and 0 bases from J, leaving 11 bases between. The CDR3, as DNA: TGTGCCAGCAGTGACTACCCGCTCTCCTACGAGCAGTACTTC. Translating it yields CASSDYPLSYEQYF.

This clonotype has a count of ten or more. The chain carries TRBV30 and TRBJ2-1; 7 bases fit TRBD1. This CDR3 region has 13 residues. The J segment lost 6 bases and the V segment lost 3 bases, leaving 5 bases of the junction unmatched. CDR1 is GTSNPN, CDR2 SVGIG, per germline (reference sequence). Here the CDR3 reads CAWRGDSLNEQFF. In DNA form, the CDR3 reads TGTGCCTGGAGGGGGGACAGCCTCAATGAGCAGTTCTTC.

This clonotype has only a few counts. In DNA, the CDR3 is TGCAGTGCCACCGGGACAGGGGGCTTGAATGAGCAGTTCTTC. Amino acids: CSATGTGGLNEQFF. V gene TRBV20-1 combines with J gene TRBJ2-1, with 12 bases fitting TRBD1. CDR1 and CDR2 from the germline V gene are DFQATT and SNEGSKA (reference sequence). Trimming at V came to 6 bases and at J to 7 bases, leaving 7 bases not matched to a gene. The CDR3 sequence is 14 residues long.

The sample holds many counts of this clonotype. V gene TRBV20-1 combines with J gene TRBJ2-5; 9 bases match TRBD2. The CDR3 runs to 16 residues. The trim removed 1 base at V and 2 bases at J, leaving 8 bases unmatched. Germline V lookup: CDR1 DFQATT, CDR2 SNEGSKA (reference sequence). CDR3 sequence (DNA): TGCAGTGCTAGAGTTAGCGGGAGTGCTTGGCAAGAGACCCAGTACTTC. Its protein product is CSARVSGSAWQETQYF.

V gene TRBV20-1 combines with J gene TRBJ2-1; TRBD1 matches at 9 bases. Germline V gene lookup returns CDR1 DFQATT and CDR2 SNEGSKA (reference sequence). The CDR3 is 14 amino acids. Trimming at V came to 3 bases and at J to 4 bases, leaving 4 bases not matched to a gene. CDR3 in amino acids: CSARGQGAYNEQFF. CDR3 DNA sequence: TGCAGTGCTAGGGGACAGGGAGCTTACAATGAGCAGTTCTTC.

This clonotype was seen repeatedly, ten times or more. This rearrangement joins TRBV27 to TRBJ2-6; 9 nucleotides match TRBD1. The CDR3 has 18 amino acids. V dropped 4 bases and J dropped 0; count of bases not matched to a gene: 7. Germline lookup yields CDR1 MNHEY and CDR2 SMNVEV (reference sequence). CDR3 coding DNA: TGTGCCAGCAGTTACCTCGGGACAGGGTCCTCTGGGGCCAACGTCCTGACTTTC. Amino acids: CASSYLGTGSSGANVLTF.

This clonotype was seen many times. The chain carries TRBV18 and TRBJ2-7, with D unclear. The V end was cut by 3 bases, the J end by 1 base, with 7 bases between. Germline CDR1 is KGHSH and CDR2 is LQKENI. The CDR3 length is 13 residues. This CDR3 is CASSPTASYEQYV. The CDR3 region has the DNA TGTGCCAGCTCACCGACCGCTTCCTACGAGCAGTACGTC.

This clonotype was recorded a few times. This chain joins TRBV20-1 and TRBJ2-5; D is tentatively TRBD1 or TRBD2 (6 bases each). Trimming shortened V by 6 bases and J by 1 base, and 12 bases separated the two germline ends. Germline-derived CDR1 and CDR2 are DFQATT and SNEGSKA (reference sequence). This CDR3 is 13 amino acids long. The CDR3 spells CSASGEVQETQYF. The DNA for the CDR3 is TGCAGTGCCTCAGGGGAGGTCCAAGAGACCCAGTACTTC.

Ten or more counts support this clonotype. The rearrangement links TRBV7-9 to TRBJ2-5; 15 bases fit TRBD2. Germline CDR1 and CDR2: SEHNR and FQNEAQ (reference sequence). The CDR3 sequence is 18 residues long. J was trimmed by 2 bases and V by 5 bases; bases with no gene match: 9. The CDR3 protein is CASSPGLAGGGRQETQYF. The CDR3 DNA follows: TGTGCCAGCAGCCCGGGACTAGCGGGAGGCGGACGACAAGAGACCCAGTACTTC.

This clonotype has a handful of counts. This chain links TRBV24-1 with TRBJ2-5, with TRBD1 identical over 9 bases. CDR3 length: 15 residues. Germline trimming cut 4 bases from V and 5 bases from J; bases unmatched to any gene: 7. The germline CDR1 and CDR2 sequences are KGHDR and SFDVKD. The CDR3 sequence is CATSDSGQGLETQYF. In DNA form, the CDR3 reads TGTGCCACCAGTGACTCTGGACAGGGGTTGGAGACCCAGTACTTC.

J is TRBJ2-2 and V is TRBV19; TRBD2 matches at 12 bases. Germline CDR1 is LNHDA and CDR2 is SQIVND (reference sequence). J was trimmed by 4 bases and V by 4 bases; bases with no gene match: 4. The CDR3 runs to 16 residues. CDR3: CASSTLAGGPTGELFF. CDR3 nucleotide sequence: TGTGCCAGTAGTACCCTAGCGGGAGGGCCCACCGGGGAGCTGTTTTTT.

This clonotype has only a few counts. This rearrangement joins TRBV19 to TRBJ2-1; TRBD2 aligns across 9 bases. The CDR3 extends over 17 amino acids. Germline V gene data show CDR1 as LNHDA and CDR2 as SQIVND (reference sequence). Trimming at V came to 2 bases and at J to 4 bases, leaving 9 bases not matched to a gene. The CDR3 protein is CASSITTSGARYNEQFF. The DNA of the CDR3 is TGTGCCAGTAGTATAACGACTAGCGGAGCTCGGTACAATGAGCAGTTCTTC. The full variable domain, in which reference TRBV19 and TRBJ2-1 provide the parts outside the CDR3, is DGGITQSPKYLFRKEGQNVTLSCEQNLNHDAMYWYRQDPGQGLRLIYYSQIVNDFQKGDIAEGYSVSREKKESFPLTVTSAQKNPTAFYLCASSITTSGARYNEQFFGPGTRLTVL.

The DNA of the CDR3 is TGCAGCGTGGATGGGACTAGCGGGAGGGCAAGCACAGATACGCAGTATTTT. Protein product: CSVDGTSGRASTDTQYF. V gene TRBV29-1 combines with J gene TRBJ2-3; the match to TRBD2 covers 16 bases. From germline, CDR1 is SQVTM and CDR2 ANQGSEA. J lost 0 bases, V lost 6 bases, and 6 bases had no gene match. This CDR3 contains 17 residues.

This clonotype has just a few counts. The chain is built from TRBV5-1 and TRBJ2-3; 8 bases are a match to TRBD1. The CDR3 totals 14 residues. V lost 2 bases, J lost 6 bases, and 5 bases stayed unmatched. Germline V gives CDR1 SGHRS, CDR2 YFSETQ. The CDR3: CASSFDRGGDTQYF. The CDR3 nucleotides read TGCGCCAGCAGCTTCGACAGGGGTGGGGATACGCAGTATTTT.

This clonotype was seen a handful of times. Possible read error: a much larger clone is one base away. This rearrangement joins TRBV12-3 or TRBV12-4 to TRBJ1-5, with a possible D match to TRBD1 (6 bases). The CDR3 loop spans 14 amino acids. The CDR3 spells CANSHRDSNQPQHF. In nucleotides, the CDR3 is TGTGCCAACAGTCACAGGGACAGCAATCAGCCCCAGCATTTT.